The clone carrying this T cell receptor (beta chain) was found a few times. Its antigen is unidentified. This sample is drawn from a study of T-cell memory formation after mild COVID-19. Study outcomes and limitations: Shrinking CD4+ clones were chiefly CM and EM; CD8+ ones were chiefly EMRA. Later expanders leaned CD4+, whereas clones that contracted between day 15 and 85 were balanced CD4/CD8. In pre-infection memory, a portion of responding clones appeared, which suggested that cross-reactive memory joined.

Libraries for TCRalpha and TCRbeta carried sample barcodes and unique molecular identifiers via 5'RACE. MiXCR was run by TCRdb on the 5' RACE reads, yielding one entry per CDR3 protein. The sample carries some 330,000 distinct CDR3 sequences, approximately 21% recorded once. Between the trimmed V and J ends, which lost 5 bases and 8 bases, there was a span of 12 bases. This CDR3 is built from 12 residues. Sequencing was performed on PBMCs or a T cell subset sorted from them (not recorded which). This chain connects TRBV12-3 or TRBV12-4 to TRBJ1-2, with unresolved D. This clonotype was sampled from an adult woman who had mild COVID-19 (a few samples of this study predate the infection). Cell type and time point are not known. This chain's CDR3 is CASSPSTDGYTF. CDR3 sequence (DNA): TGTGCCAGCAGTCCAAGTACAGACGGCTACACCTTC.